The 5 T cell receptor beta chains listed next were all sequenced from one sample in a study of shared clonotypes between healthy human individuals. TCRdb's table, derived via immunoSEQ multiplex PCR, lists solely in-frame clones and lacks some. This table holds some 980,000 clones, approximately 76% found once. Sequenced input: memory CD4+ T cells sorted from blood. Subset given: CD45RA-negative fraction. All receptors derive from a man aged 18 to 30 in good health.

This chain joins TRBV9 and TRBJ1-1; no reliable D call. Trimming pared 0 bases from V and 5 bases from J, leaving 8 bases between. The CDR3 covers 13 residues. The germline CDR1 and CDR2 sequences are SGDLS and YYNGEE. The chain's CDR3 is CASSVGVLTEAFF. The CDR3 DNA reads TGTGCCAGCAGCGTAGGGGTTTTAACTGAAGCTTTCTTT.

This rearrangement joins TRBV14 to TRBJ1-6; D is undetermined. V shed 1 base and J shed 11 bases, with 12 bases lying between them. This CDR3 region has 14 residues. Germline-derived CDR1 and CDR2 are SGHDN and FVKESK. The CDR3 bases are TGTGCCAGCAGCCAAGTCTCCCCAGCCACACCCCTCCACTTT. It codes for CASSQVSPATPLHF.

This clone was seen more than once but under ten times. V and J are TRBV5-1 and TRBJ2-7, with D possibly being TRBD1 (6 bases). The V end was cut by 0 bases, the J end by 0 bases, with 13 bases between. Germline CDR1 SGHRS, CDR2 YFSETQ. This CDR3 region has 16 residues. CDR3 region: CASSLGRQDSSYEQYF. CDR3 nucleotide sequence: TGCGCCAGCAGCTTGGGTCGTCAGGACAGCTCCTACGAGCAGTACTTC.

This clone was counted at least ten times. This chain connects TRBV5-1 to TRBJ1-4; the D is unclear. Trimming removed 2 bases from V and 7 bases from J, with 9 bases in between. Germline CDR1 reads SGHRS; CDR2 reads YFSETQ. The CDR3 consists of 13 residues. In DNA form, the CDR3 reads TGCGCCAGCAGCTTACGGAGCAGTGAAAAACTGTTTTTT. Residues: CASSLRSSEKLFF. Supplemented by reference TRBV5-1 and TRBJ1-4, the full variable domain reads KAGVTQTPRYLIKTRGQQVTLSCSPISGHRSVSWYQQTPGQGLQFLFEYFSETQRNKGNFPGRFSGRQFSNSRSEMNVSTLELGDSALYLCASSLRSSEKLFFGSGTQLSVL.

The CDR3 nucleotides read TGTGCCAGCAGCCCGCGGACTAGCGGGGACACCGGGGAGCTGTTTTTT. Encoded protein: CASSPRTSGDTGELFF. The rearrangement uses TRBV9 and TRBJ2-2, with TRBD2 matching over 12 bases. This CDR3 has 16 amino acids. The V segment lost 4 bases and the J segment 3 bases; nucleotides outside the gene matches: 4. The germline CDR1 and CDR2 sequences are SGDLS and YYNGEE.